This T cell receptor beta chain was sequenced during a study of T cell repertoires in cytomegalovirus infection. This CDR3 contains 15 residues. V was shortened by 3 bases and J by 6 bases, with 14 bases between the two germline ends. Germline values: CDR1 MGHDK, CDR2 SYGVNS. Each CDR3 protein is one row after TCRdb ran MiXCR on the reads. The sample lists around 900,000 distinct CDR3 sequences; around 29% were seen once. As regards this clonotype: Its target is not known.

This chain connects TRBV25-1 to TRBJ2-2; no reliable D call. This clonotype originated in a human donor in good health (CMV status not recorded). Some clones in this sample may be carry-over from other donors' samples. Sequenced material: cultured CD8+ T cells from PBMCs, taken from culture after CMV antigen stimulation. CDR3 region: CASSELREVAGELFF. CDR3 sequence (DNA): TGTGCCAGCAGTGAGTTAAGGGAAGTGGCCGGGGAGCTGTTTTTT.